This entry describes one T cell receptor beta chain. It has no known antigen specificity. Base qualities were left out, and no much larger clone turns up one base away. The meaning of the sample's treatment or condition label: in vitro stimulation with specific CMV peptide epitopes to enrich CMV-specific T cells. This sample is part of a study of T cell repertoires in cytomegalovirus infection (dated by TCRdb to between 2018 and 2021). Study-level background: Recently identified HLA-C-restricted CMV epitopes, whose presentation resists viral immunomodulation, were targeted by peptide stimulations together with well-studied HLA-B-restricted epitopes. Donor HLA type was relevant to the analysis, as public TCR beta signatures indicated carriage of CMV infection together with the matching HLA type.

Sequencing instrument: Illumina HiSeq 1500. TCRdb applied fastp at Q25 and MiXCR to the public reads, then kept only in-frame beta chains. Identical CDR3 proteins give one entry, which carries the most common genes and DNA. For this sample the table gives roughly 920,000 distinct CDR3 sequences, of which approximately 33% were detected only once. Of the sample, 13% falls within the top ten clones. Broad study findings and their caveats: The ex vivo response was dominated by HLA-C-restricted CMV-specific TCR beta clonotypes, and the single most frequent clonotype in two of eight donors was supplied by these HLA-C-restricted clonotypes. Carriers of CMV infection plus the relevant HLA type were discriminated by the cumulative frequency of public TCR beta family members in the study cohort and in an independent approximately 350-donor cohort.

This clonotype was obtained from a human donor in good health (CMV status not recorded). Some clones in this sample may be carry-over from other donors' samples. The sample was cultured CD8+ T cells from PBMCs, taken from culture after CMV antigen stimulation.

The CDR3 is CASRLDGGANTGELFF. The nucleotide sequence reads TGTGCCAGCAGGTTGGATGGGGGCGCGAACACCGGGGAGCTGTTTTTT. This sequence uses TRBV7-8 and TRBJ2-2; TRBD1 is perhaps the D gene, given 6 matching bases. CDR1 and CDR2, looked up from the germline V gene, are SGHVS and FQNEAQ. From cysteine to phenylalanine, the CDR3 is 16 amino acids long. Just the 48-base CDR3 DNA is kept, in frame starting at base 1. V is cut by 6 bases and J by 0 bases, and the space between the germline ends is 14 bases.